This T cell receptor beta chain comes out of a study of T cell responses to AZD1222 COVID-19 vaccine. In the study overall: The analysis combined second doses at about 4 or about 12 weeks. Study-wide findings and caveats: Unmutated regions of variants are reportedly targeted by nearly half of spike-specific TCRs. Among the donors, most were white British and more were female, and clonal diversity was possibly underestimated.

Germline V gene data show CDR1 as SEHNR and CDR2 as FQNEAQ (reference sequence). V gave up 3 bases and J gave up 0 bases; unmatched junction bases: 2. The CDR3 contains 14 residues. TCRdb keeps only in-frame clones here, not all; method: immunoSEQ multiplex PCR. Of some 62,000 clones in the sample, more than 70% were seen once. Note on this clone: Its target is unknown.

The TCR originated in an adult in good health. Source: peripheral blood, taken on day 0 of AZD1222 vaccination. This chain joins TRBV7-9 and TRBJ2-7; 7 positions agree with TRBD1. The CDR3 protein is CASSLRQGSYEQYF. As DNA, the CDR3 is TGTGCCAGCAGCTTGCGACAGGGCTCCTACGAGCAGTACTTC.